This passage covers 8 T cell receptor beta chains from one sample sequenced in a study of human T cells and chemical hapten exposure. This sample's time point: patch test 1, 2 weeks after DPC sensitization. Sample treatment: therapeutic diphenylcyclopropenone sensitization with weekly scalp DPC. A single record per CDR3 protein comes from TCRdb applying MiXCR to the RACE reads. Of tens of thousands of distinct CDR3 sequences in the sample, roughly 10% were seen once. The sequenced sample was whole blood, obtained in connection with sensitization to the hapten diphenylcyclopropenone (DPC). These receptors were collected from a woman aged 55-69 years with alopecia areata. Some clones in this sample may be carry-over from other donors' samples.

This clonotype occurred many times. The J gene is TRBJ2-3, the V gene TRBV9, with 8 positions matching TRBD2. From germline, CDR1 is SGDLS and CDR2 YYNGEE. The V gene end was trimmed by 0 bases and the J gene end by 2 bases; junction bases not matched to a gene: 8. The CDR3 runs to 17 residues. The CDR3 region has the DNA TGTGCCAGCAGCGTAGTTGGTGCGGGGGGTATCACAGATACGCAGTATTTT. As protein: CASSVVGAGGITDTQYF.

The chain has TRBV20-1 and TRBJ1-2; 7 nucleotides agree with TRBD1. In germline, CDR1 is DFQATT, CDR2 SNEGSKA (reference sequence). The trim removed 4 bases at V and 8 bases at J, leaving 10 bases unmatched. CDR3 length: 13 amino acids. The CDR3 nucleotides are TGCAGTGCTACCGTATGGACAGGTTTGGGCTACACCTTC. Its translation is CSATVWTGLGYTF.

As regards this clonotype: A read error may be the cause here, since a much bigger clone is one base away. V gene TRBV7-8 combines with J gene TRBJ2-3, with 7 bases identical to TRBD2. The CDR3 has 16 residues. In germline, CDR1 is SGHVS, CDR2 FQNEAQ. The CDR3 is CASSPGLPQITDSQYF. As DNA, the CDR3 is TGTGCCAGCAGCCCGGGACTACCCCAAATCACAGATTCGCAGTATTTT.

The V and J genes are TRBV5-4 and TRBJ2-5; 10 nucleotides align to TRBD1. Germline loops: CDR1 SGHNT, CDR2 YYREEE (reference sequence). This CDR3 is built from 14 residues. With V trimmed by 0 bases and J by 5 bases, 1 base remained unmatched. The chain's CDR3 is CASSLGQGAETQYF. For the CDR3, the DNA is TGTGCCAGCAGCTTGGGACAGGGGGCGGAGACCCAGTACTTC.

The chain combines TRBV6-5 with TRBJ2-7; unclear D gene. The ends were cut back, 7 bases at V and 2 bases at J, with 6 bases in the middle. Per germline, CDR1 MNHEY and CDR2 SVGAGI. The CDR3 extends over 11 amino acids. For the CDR3, the DNA is TGTGCCAGCAAAGGACCCTACGAGCAGTACTTC. Translated, it gives CASKGPYEQYF.

The chain carries TRBV7-6 and TRBJ2-3; D is undetermined. Germline CDR1 is SGHVS and CDR2 is FNYEAQ. V was shortened by 6 bases and J by 4 bases, with 11 bases between the two germline ends. The CDR3 is made up of 13 amino acids. For the CDR3, the DNA is TGTGCCAGCAGGAATTCCCATTCAGATACGCAGTATTTT. Protein: CASRNSHSDTQYF.

In this sample, this clonotype turned up a few times. The V gene is TRBV4-1, the J gene TRBJ1-1; D gene uncertain. Germline V gene lookup returns CDR1 MGHRA and CDR2 YSYEKL. The CDR3 is 15 amino acids. The V end lost 4 bases, the J end lost 5 bases, and 17 bases lay between the germline ends. CDR3 bases: TGCGCCAGCAGCCCCCAGACCGGTTGGGGAACTGAAGCTTTCTTT. This gives the protein CASSPQTGWGTEAFF.

DNA of the CDR3: TGTGCCAGCAGCAAACAGGGGTTTGATGAAAAACTGTTTTTT. It codes for CASSKQGFDEKLFF. The gene calls are TRBV2 and TRBJ1-4; 7 nucleotides line up with TRBD1. The V and J ends lost 6 bases and 6 bases, in that order; junction bases with no gene match: 7. There are 14 residues in the CDR3. CDR1 and CDR2 (germline): SNHLY, FYNNEI.